The source of this TCR beta chain is a study of CXCR3-negative and CXCR3-positive naive CD8 T cells. The wider study: Per-library TRB read counts averaged about 1.5 +/- 0.3 million, adding up to about 135 million in total. General study findings and limits: TRB CDR3s were more hydrophobic in CXCR3-positive than in CXCR3-negative naive cells.

The libraries of TRB cDNA were constructed through 5' RACE using UMI labels. TCRdb re-called the 5' RACE reads and shows each CDR3 protein once, DNA omitted. The sample includes roughly 140,000 distinct CDR3 sequences. Per germline, CDR1 LGHNA and CDR2 YSLEER. This CDR3 comprises 15 residues. About this clonotype itself: Its antigen remains unidentified.

Sorting yielded triplicates of about 330,000 cells for each CD8+ T cell subset. Sequencing was carried out using naive CXCR3+ CD8+ T cells from blood. This sample's subset: CD45RO-CCR7+CD27+CD95- naive CD8+ T cells expressing CXCR3 (TNR3+). The sequence was collected from a human donor in good health. Some clones in this sample may be carry-over from other donors' samples. The genes are TRBV4-3 and TRBJ2-7; the TRBD1 assignment by TCRdb is unverifiable without DNA. CDR3: CASSQDTPGSYEQYF.